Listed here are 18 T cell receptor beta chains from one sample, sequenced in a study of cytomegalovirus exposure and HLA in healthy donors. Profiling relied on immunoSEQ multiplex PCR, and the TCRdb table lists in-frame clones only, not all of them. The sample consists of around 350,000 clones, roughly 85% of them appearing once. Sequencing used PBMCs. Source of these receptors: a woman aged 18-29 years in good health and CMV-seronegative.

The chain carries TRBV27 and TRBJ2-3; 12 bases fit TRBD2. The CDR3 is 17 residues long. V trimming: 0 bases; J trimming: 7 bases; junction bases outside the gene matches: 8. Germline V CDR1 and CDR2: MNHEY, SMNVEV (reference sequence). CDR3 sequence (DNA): TGTGCCAGCAGTTTATCTTCTAGCGGGGGGGCTCCGTATACGCAGTATTTT. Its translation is CASSLSSSGGAPYTQYF.

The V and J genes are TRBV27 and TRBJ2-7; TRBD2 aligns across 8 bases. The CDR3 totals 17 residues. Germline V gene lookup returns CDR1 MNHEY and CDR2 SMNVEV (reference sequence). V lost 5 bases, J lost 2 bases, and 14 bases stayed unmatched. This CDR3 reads CASSPENPTSGAYEQYF. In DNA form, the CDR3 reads TGTGCCAGCAGTCCCGAAAACCCTACTAGCGGAGCCTACGAGCAGTACTTC.

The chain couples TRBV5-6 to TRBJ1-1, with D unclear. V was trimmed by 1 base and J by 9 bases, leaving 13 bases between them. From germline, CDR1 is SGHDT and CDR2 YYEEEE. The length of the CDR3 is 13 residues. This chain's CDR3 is CASSLSQLAKAFF. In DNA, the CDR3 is TGTGCCAGCAGCTTGTCCCAACTCGCGAAAGCTTTCTTT.

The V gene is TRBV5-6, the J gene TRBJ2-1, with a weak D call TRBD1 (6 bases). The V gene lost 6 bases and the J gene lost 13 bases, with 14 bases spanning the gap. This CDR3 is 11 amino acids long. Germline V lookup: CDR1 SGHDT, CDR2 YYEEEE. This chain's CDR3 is CASTNGQNQFF. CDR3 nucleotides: TGTGCCAGCACCAACGGACAGAACCAGTTCTTC.

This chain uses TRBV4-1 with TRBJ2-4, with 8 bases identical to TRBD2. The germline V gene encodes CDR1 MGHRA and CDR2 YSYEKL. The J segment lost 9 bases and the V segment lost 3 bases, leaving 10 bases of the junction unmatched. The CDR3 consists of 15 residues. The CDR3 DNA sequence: TGCGCCAGCAGCCAGAGCGGGGGATCCGGGCGCATTCAGTACTTC. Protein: CASSQSGGSGRIQYF.

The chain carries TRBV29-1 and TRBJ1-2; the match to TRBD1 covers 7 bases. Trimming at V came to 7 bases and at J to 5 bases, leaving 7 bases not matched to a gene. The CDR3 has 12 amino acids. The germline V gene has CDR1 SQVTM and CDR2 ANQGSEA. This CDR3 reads CSGLQGEYGYTF. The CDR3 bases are TGCAGCGGTCTTCAGGGGGAGTATGGCTACACCTTC.

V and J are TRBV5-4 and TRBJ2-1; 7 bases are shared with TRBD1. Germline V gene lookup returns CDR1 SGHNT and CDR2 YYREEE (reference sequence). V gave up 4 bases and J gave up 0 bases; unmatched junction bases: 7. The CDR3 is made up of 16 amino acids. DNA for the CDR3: TGTGCCAGCAGCGGACGGGACAGCGACTCCTACAATGAGCAGTTCTTC. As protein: CASSGRDSDSYNEQFF.

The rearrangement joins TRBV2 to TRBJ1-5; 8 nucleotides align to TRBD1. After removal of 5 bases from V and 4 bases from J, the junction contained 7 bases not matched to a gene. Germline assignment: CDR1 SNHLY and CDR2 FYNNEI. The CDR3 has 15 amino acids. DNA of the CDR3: TGTGCCAGCAGTCCTAACACAGGGGGAAATCAGCCCCAGCATTTT. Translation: CASSPNTGGNQPQHF. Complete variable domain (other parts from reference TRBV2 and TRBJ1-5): EPEVTQTPSHQVTQMGQEVILRCVPISNHLYFYWYRQILGQKVEFLVSFYNNEISEKSEIFDDQFSVERPDGSNFTLKIRSTKLEDSAMYFCASSPNTGGNQPQHFGDGTRLSIL.

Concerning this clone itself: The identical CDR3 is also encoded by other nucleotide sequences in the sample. The CDR3: CASSLARGGNTIYF. CDR3 coding DNA: TGTGCCAGCAGTTTAGCCCGGGGTGGAAACACCATATATTTT. The chain joins TRBV27 to TRBJ1-3, with D hard to call. The CDR3 runs to 14 residues. Trimming pared 2 bases from V and 3 bases from J, leaving 8 bases between. CDR1 and CDR2 from the germline V gene are MNHEY and SMNVEV (reference sequence).

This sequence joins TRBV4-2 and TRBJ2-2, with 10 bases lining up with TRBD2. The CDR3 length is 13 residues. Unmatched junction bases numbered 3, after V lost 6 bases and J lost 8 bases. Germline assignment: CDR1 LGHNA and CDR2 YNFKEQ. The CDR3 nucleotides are TGTGCCAGCAGTCCTAGCGGGAGAGGGGAGCTGTTTTTT. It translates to CASSPSGRGELFF.

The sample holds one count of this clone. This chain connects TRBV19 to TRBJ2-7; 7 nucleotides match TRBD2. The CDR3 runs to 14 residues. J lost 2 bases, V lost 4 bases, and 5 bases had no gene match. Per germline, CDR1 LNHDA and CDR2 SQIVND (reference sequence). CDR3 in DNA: TGTGCCAGTAGTAGTAGCGGGTCTACCTACGAGCAGTACTTC. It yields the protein CASSSSGSTYEQYF.

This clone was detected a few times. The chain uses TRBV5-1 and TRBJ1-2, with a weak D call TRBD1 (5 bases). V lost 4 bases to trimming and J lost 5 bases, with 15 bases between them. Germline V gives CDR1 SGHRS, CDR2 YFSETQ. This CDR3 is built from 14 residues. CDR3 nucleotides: TGCGCCAGCAGCCGACAGCAAGGATCTTATGGCTACACCTTC. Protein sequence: CASSRQQGSYGYTF.

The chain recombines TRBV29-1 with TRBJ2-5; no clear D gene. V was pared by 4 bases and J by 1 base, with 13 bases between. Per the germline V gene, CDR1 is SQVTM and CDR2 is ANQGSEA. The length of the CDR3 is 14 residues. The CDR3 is CSVGNGAIQETQYF. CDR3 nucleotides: TGCAGCGTTGGTAATGGAGCCATCCAAGAGACCCAGTACTTC.

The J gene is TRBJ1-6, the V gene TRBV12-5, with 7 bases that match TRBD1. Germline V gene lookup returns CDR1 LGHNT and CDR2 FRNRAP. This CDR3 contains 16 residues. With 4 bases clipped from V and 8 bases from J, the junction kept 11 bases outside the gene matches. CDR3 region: CASGYGQDFKDSPLHF. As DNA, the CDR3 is TGTGCTAGTGGTTATGGACAGGACTTTAAGGATTCACCCCTCCACTTT.

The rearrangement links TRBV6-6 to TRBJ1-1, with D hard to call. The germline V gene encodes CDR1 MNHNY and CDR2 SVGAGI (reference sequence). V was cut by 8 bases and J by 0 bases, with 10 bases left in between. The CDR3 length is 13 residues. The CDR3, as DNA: TGTGCCAGCGGGAGTAACTTGAACACTGAAGCTTTCTTT. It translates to CASGSNLNTEAFF.

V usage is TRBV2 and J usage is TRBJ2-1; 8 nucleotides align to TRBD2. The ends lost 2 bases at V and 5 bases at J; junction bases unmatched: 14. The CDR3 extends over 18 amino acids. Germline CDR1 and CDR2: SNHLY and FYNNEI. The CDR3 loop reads CASSENDFPGGIDNEQFF. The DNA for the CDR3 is TGTGCCAGCAGTGAAAACGATTTCCCGGGGGGGATAGACAATGAGCAGTTCTTC.

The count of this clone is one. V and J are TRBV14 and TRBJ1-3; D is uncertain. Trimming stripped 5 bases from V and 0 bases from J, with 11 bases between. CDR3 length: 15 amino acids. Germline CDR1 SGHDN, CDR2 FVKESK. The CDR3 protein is CASSYGSGSGNTIYF. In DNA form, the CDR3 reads TGTGCCAGCAGCTACGGATCGGGCTCTGGAAACACCATATATTTT.

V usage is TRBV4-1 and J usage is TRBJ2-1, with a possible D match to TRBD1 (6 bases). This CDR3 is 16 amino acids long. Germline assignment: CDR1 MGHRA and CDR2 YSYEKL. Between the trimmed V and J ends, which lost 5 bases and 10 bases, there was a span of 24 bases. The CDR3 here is CASSGPQQGPWGEQFF. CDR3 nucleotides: TGCGCCAGCAGCGGGCCCCAGCAGGGGCCCTGGGGCGAGCAGTTCTTC.